This note documents a single T cell receptor (beta chain) sequence. Its specificity is unknown. The data stem from a study of OX40 agonist ivuxolimab in advanced cancers. Broader study findings: Researchers did not establish what antigens the expanded peripheral T cells target.

Sequencing used immunoSEQ multiplex PCR; TCRdb keeps in-frame clones, though not all of them. The sample records tens of thousands of clones, roughly 89% being singletons. V was trimmed by 3 bases and J by 3 bases, leaving 9 bases between them. There are 13 residues in the CDR3. CDR1 is MGHDK, CDR2 SYGVNS, per germline. The TCR originated in an adult with an advanced solid tumor such as melanoma, head and neck, liver or kidney cancer. The sequencing used CD4+ or CD8+ T cells sorted from blood, collected in a trial of the OX40 agonist ivuxolimab. This chain uses TRBV25-1 with TRBJ2-7; either TRBD1 or TRBD2 may supply D (5 bases each). In nucleotides, the CDR3 is TGTGCCAGCAGTGAGGGGGACCGCTACGAGCAGTACTTC. Protein product: CASSEGDRYEQYF.